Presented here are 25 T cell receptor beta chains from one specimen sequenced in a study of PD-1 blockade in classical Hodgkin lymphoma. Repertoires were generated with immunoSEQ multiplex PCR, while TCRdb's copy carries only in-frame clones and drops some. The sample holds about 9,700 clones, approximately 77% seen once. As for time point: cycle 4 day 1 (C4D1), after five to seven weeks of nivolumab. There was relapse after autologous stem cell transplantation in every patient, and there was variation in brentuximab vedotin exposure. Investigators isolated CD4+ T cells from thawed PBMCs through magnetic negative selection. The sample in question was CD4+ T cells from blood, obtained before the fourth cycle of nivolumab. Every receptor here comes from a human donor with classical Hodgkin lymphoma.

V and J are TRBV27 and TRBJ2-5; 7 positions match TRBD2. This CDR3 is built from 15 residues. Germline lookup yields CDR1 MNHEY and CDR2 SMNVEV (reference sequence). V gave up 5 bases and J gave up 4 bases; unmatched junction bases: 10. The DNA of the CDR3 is TGTGCCAGCAGTGATACCGCGGGGGTAACAGAGACCCAGTACTTC. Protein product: CASSDTAGVTETQYF.

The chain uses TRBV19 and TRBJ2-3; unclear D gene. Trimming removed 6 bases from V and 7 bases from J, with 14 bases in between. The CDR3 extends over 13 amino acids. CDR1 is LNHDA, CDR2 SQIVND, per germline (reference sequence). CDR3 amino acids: CASRRSDGHTQYF. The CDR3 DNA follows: TGTGCCAGTAGGCGCTCGGACGGACATACGCAGTATTTT.

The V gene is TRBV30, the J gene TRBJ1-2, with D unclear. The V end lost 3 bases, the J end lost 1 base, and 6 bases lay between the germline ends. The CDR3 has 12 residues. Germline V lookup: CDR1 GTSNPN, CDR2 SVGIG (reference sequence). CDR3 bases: TGTGCCTGGAGCGATTATAACTATGGCTACACCTTC. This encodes CAWSDYNYGYTF.

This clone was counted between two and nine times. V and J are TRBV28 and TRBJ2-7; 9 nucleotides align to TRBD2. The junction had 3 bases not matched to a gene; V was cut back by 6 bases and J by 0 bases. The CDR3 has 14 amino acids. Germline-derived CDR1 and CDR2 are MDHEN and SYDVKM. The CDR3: CASRSGGTSYEQYV. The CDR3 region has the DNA TGTGCCAGCAGAAGCGGGGGGACCTCCTACGAGCAGTACGTC.

This chain's CDR3 is CASSLVDRGDEQYV. The CDR3 DNA sequence: TGTGCCAGCAGCTTAGTGGACAGGGGAGACGAGCAGTACGTC. This chain connects TRBV5-6 to TRBJ2-7, with TRBD1 identical over 9 bases. The CDR3 is 14 amino acids. Germline lookup yields CDR1 SGHDT and CDR2 YYEEEE. The V segment lost 2 bases and the J segment 5 bases; nucleotides outside the gene matches: 5.

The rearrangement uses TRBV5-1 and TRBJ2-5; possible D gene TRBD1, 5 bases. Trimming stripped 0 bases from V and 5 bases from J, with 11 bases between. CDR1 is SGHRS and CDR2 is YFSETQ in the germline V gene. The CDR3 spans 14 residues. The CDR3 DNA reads TGCGCCAGCAGCTTGGGACAGATGAGCGAGACCCAGTACTTC. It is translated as CASSLGQMSETQYF.

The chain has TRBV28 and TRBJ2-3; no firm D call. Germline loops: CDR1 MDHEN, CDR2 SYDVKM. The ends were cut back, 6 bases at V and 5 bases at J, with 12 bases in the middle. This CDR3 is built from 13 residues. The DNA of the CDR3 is TGTGCCAGCAGGATTACAAGAAAAGATACGCAGTATTTT. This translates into CASRITRKDTQYF.

The CDR3 spells CASSSATSKSEQFF. The CDR3 DNA reads as TGTGCCAGCAGTTCCGCGACTAGTAAGAGTGAGCAGTTCTTC. The J gene is TRBJ2-1, the V gene TRBV7-2, with a tentative D call TRBD2 (6 bases). CDR1 and CDR2 from the germline V gene are SGHTA and FQGNSA. The CDR3 consists of 14 residues. V was trimmed by 6 bases and J by 9 bases, leaving 18 bases between them.

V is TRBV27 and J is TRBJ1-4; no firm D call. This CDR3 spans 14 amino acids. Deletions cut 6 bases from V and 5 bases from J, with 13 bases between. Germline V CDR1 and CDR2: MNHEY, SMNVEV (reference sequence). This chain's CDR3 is CASSYTSQNEKLFF. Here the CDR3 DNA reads TGTGCCAGCAGCTACACCTCACAAAATGAAAAACTGTTTTTT.

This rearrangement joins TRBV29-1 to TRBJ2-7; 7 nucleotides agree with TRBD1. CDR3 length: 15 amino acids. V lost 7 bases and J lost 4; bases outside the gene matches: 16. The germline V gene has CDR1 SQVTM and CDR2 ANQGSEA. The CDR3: CSDKGSPGQPYEQYV. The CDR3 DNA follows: TGCAGCGATAAAGGCTCGCCGGGACAGCCATACGAGCAGTACGTC.

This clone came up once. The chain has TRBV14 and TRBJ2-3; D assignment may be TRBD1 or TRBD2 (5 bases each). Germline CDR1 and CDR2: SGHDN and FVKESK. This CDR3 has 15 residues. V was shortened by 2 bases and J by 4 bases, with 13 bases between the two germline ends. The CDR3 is CASSQRGVSADTQYF. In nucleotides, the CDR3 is TGTGCCAGCAGCCAAAGGGGAGTATCGGCAGATACGCAGTATTTT.

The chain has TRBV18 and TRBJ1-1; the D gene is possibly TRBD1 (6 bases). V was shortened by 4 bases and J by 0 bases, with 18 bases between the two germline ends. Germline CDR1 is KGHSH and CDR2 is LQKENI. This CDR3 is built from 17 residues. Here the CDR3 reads CASSLLQGMIVNTEAFF. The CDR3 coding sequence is TGTGCCAGCTCACTACTTCAGGGGATGATCGTGAACACTGAAGCTTTCTTT.

CDR3 residues: CASSLLGSRPGELFF. CDR3 DNA sequence: TGTGCCAGCAGCTTATTGGGAAGCAGACCCGGGGAGCTGTTTTTT. The chain carries TRBV7-2 and TRBJ2-2, with no clear D. The CDR3 extends over 15 amino acids. In germline, CDR1 is SGHTA, CDR2 FQGNSA. With 2 bases removed from V and 6 bases from J, the gap between germline ends came to 13 bases.

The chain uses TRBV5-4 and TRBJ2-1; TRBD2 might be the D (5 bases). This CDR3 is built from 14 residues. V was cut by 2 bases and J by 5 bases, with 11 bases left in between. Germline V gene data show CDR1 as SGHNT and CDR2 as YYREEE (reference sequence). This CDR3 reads CASSFWGANNEQFF. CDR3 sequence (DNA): TGTGCCAGCAGCTTCTGGGGAGCTAACAATGAGCAGTTCTTC.

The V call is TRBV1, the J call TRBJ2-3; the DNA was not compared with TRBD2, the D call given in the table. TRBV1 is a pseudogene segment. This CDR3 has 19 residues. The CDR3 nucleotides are TGCACCAGCAGAATATTCCCGGGACTAGCGGGGGACCGCACAGATACGCAGTATTTT. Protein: CTSRIFPGLAGDRTDTQYF.

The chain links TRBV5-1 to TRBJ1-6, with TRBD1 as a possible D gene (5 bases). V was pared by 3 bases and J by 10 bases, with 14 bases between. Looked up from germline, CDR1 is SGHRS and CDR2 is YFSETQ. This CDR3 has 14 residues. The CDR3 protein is CASSWGSGESPLHF. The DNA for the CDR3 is TGCGCCAGCAGCTGGGGGTCCGGGGAGTCACCCCTCCACTTT.

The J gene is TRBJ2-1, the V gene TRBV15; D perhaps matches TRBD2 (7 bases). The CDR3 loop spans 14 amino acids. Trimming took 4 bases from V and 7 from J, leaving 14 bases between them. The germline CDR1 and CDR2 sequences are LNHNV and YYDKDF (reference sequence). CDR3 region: CATSKGGEGNEQFF. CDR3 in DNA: TGTGCCACCAGCAAAGGGGGGGAGGGGAATGAGCAGTTCTTC.

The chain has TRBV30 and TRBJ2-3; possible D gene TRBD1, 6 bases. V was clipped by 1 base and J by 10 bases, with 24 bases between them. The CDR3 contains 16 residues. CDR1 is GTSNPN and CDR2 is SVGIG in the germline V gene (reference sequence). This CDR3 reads CAWSGGTSRARRAQYF. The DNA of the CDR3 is TGTGCCTGGAGTGGAGGGACATCTCGGGCCAGGCGGGCGCAGTATTTT.

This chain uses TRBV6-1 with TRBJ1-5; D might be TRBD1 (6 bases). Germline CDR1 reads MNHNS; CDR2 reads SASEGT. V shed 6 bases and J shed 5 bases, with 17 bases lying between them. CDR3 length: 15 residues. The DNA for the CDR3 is TGTGCCAGCAGATCACCGGGACAATTCGATCAGCCCCAGCATTTT. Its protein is CASRSPGQFDQPQHF.

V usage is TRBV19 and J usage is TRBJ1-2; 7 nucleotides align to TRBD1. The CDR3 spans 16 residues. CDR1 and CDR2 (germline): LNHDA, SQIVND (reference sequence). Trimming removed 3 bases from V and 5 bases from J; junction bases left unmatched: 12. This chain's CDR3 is CASSIDMGQIFYGYTF. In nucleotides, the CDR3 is TGTGCCAGTAGTATTGATATGGGACAGATATTTTATGGCTACACCTTC.

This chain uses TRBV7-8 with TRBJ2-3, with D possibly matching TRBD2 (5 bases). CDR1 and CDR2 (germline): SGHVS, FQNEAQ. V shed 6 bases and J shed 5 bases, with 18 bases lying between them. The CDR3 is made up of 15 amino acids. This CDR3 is CASSFTEAMGDTQYF. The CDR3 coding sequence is TGTGCCAGCAGTTTTACGGAGGCTATGGGAGATACGCAGTATTTT.

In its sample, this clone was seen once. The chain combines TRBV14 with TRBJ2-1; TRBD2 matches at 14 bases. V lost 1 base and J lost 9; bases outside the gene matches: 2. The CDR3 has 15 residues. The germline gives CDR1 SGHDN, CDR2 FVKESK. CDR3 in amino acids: CASSQGLAGGREQFF. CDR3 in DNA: TGTGCCAGCAGCCAAGGACTAGCGGGGGGGCGTGAGCAGTTCTTC.

In nucleotides, the CDR3 is TGTGCCAGCAGTCCCGGACAGGGGAGGTCCTACAATGAGCAGTTCTTC. Translated: CASSPGQGRSYNEQFF. This chain connects TRBV27 to TRBJ2-1; 9 positions agree with TRBD1. CDR1 and CDR2 from the germline V gene are MNHEY and SMNVEV (reference sequence). The CDR3 consists of 16 residues. V dropped 5 bases and J dropped 1; count of bases not matched to a gene: 6.

The CDR3 loop reads CASSPETETQYF. The CDR3 DNA is TGTGCCAGCAGCCCCGAGACGGAGACCCAGTACTTC. The J gene is TRBJ2-5, the V gene TRBV7-2; D remains ambiguous. The CDR3 is 12 amino acids. The V end lost 5 bases, the J end lost 5 bases, and 9 bases lay between the germline ends. Germline lookup yields CDR1 SGHTA and CDR2 FQGNSA.

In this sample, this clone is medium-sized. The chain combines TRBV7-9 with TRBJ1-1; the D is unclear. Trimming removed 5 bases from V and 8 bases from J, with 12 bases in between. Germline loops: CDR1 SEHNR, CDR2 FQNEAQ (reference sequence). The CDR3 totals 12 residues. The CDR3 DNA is TGTGCCAGCAGCCTCGCGGACTTCGAAGCTTTCTTT. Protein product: CASSLADFEAFF.